The 8 T cell receptor beta chains below all came from one sample that was sequenced in a study of cytomegalovirus exposure and HLA in healthy donors. Both 60 Vbeta primers and 13 Jbeta primers went into the PCR. Sequencing used immunoSEQ multiplex PCR; TCRdb keeps in-frame clones, though not all of them. The repertoire holds 150,000 to 200,000 clones, around 84% seen once, with 5% to 7.5% in the top ten. The sample consisted of PBMCs. Source of these receptors: a man aged 45-65 years in good health and CMV-seropositive.

The V and J genes are TRBV6-1 and TRBJ2-7; D is possibly TRBD2 (5 bases). The ends were cut back, 6 bases at V and 6 bases at J, with 21 bases in the middle. Germline CDR1 MNHNS, CDR2 SASEGT. There are 15 residues in the CDR3. DNA for the CDR3: TGTGCCAGCAGCTTCCGATCCGGTGGAGGTGGCGAGCAGTACGTC. Its protein is CASSFRSGGGGEQYV.

Only a few counts were recorded for this clone. The chain combines TRBV9 with TRBJ2-1, with unresolved D. This CDR3 has 17 residues. Trimming took off 0 bases at V and 0 bases at J, with 13 bases between the two ends. CDR1 is SGDLS and CDR2 is YYNGEE in the germline V gene. CDR3 amino acids: CASSVARIRSSYNEQFF. The CDR3 DNA sequence: TGTGCCAGCAGCGTAGCAAGGATTAGGAGCTCCTACAATGAGCAGTTCTTC.

The J gene is TRBJ1-1, the V gene TRBV11-2, with a possible D match to TRBD1 (6 bases). There are 17 residues in the CDR3. Per germline, CDR1 SGHAT and CDR2 FQNNGV. V gave up 6 bases and J gave up 1 base, with 21 bases separating them. The CDR3 DNA follows: TGTGCCAGCAGAAACTCCTGGGGGGGCAGACCGAACACTGAAGCTTTCTTT. It specifies CASRNSWGGRPNTEAFF.

The gene calls are TRBV5-6 and TRBJ1-1; no firm D call. Germline V gene data show CDR1 as SGHDT and CDR2 as YYEEEE. The length of the CDR3 is 13 residues. V was clipped by 4 bases and J by 3 bases, with 10 bases between them. The CDR3 DNA is TGTGCCAGCAGCCCTACCGCGGACACTGAAGCTTTCTTT. Protein sequence: CASSPTADTEAFF. Full variable domain (rest looked up from reference TRBV5-6 and TRBJ1-1): DAGVTQSPTHLIKTRGQQVTLRCSPKSGHDTVSWYQQALGQGPQFIFQYYEEEERQRGNFPDRFSGHQFPNYSSELNVNALLLGDSALYLCASSPTADTEAFFGQGTRLTVV.

Only one count was recorded for this clone. This chain joins TRBV18 and TRBJ1-2, with unresolved D. V was clipped by 1 base and J by 0 bases, with 9 bases between them. Germline CDR1 is KGHSH and CDR2 is LQKENI. The CDR3 totals 15 residues. Written as DNA, the CDR3 is TGTGCCAGCTCACCACGGCAGAATTCTAACTATGGCTACACCTTC. Encoded protein: CASSPRQNSNYGYTF.

The V gene is TRBV5-4, the J gene TRBJ2-2; TRBD2 aligns across 11 bases. Germline V lookup: CDR1 SGHNT, CDR2 YYREEE (reference sequence). The CDR3 runs 16 residues. The junction had 5 bases not matched to a gene; V was cut back by 3 bases and J by 4 bases. The CDR3 coding sequence is TGTGCCAGCAGCTGGACGCTAGCGGGGGGCACCGGGGAGCTGTTTTTT. Amino acids: CASSWTLAGGTGELFF. The whole variable domain, filled in from reference TRBV5-4 and TRBJ2-2, reads ETGVTQSPTHLIKTRGQQVTLRCSSQSGHNTVSWYQQALGQGPQFIFQYYREEENGRGNFPPRFSGLQFPNYSSELNVNALELDDSALYLCASSWTLAGGTGELFFGEGSRLTVL.

The chain recombines TRBV13 with TRBJ2-2, with TRBD2 matching over 12 bases. The CDR3 spans 15 residues. CDR1 and CDR2 (germline): PRHDT, FYEKMQ (reference sequence). J was trimmed by 8 bases and V by 6 bases; bases with no gene match: 7. CDR3 region: CASRPWTSGKGELFF. The CDR3 coding sequence is TGTGCCAGCAGACCATGGACTAGCGGGAAGGGGGAGCTGTTTTTT.

The V call is TRBV6-1, the J call TRBJ2-7, with D maybe TRBD2 (5 bases). The CDR3 length is 14 residues. V lost 11 bases and J lost 0, with 17 bases in between. Germline V gene sequence: CDR1 MNHNS, CDR2 SASEGT. For the CDR3, the DNA is TGTGCCTGTCGGTTAGGGAGCCACTCCTACGAGCAGTACGTC. It encodes CACRLGSHSYEQYV.